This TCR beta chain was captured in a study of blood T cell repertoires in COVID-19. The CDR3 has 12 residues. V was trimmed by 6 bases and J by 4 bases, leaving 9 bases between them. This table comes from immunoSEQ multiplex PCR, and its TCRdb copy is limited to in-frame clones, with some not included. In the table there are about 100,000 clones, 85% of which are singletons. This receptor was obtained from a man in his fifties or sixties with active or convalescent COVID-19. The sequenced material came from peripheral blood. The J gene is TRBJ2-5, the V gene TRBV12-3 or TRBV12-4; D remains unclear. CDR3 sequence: CASRFERETQYF. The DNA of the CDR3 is TGTGCCAGCAGGTTCGAGCGAGAGACCCAGTACTTC.